One sample yielded the 3 T cell receptor beta chains listed below, sequenced in a study of cytomegalovirus exposure and HLA in healthy donors. TCRdb keeps only in-frame clones here, not all; method: immunoSEQ multiplex PCR. The table shows 86,000 or so clones, with about 96% occurring only once. The sequenced material came from PBMCs. The receptors shown here come from a man between 18 and 35 years old in good health and CMV-seropositive.

This sequence joins TRBV28 and TRBJ1-1, with TRBD1 identical over 8 bases. J gave up 11 bases and V 5 bases, and 4 bases lay outside the gene matches. The CDR3 has 11 amino acids. The germline CDR1 and CDR2 sequences are MDHEN and SYDVKM. In nucleotides, the CDR3 is TGTGCCAGCAGTCTGACAGGGGTGGCTTTCTTT. This translates into CASSLTGVAFF.

This chain joins TRBV6-4 and TRBJ2-2; the D gene is possibly TRBD2 (6 bases). The V end was cut by 4 bases, the J end by 2 bases, with 11 bases between. Germline V gene lookup returns CDR1 MRHNA and CDR2 SNTAGT. This CDR3 has 15 residues. This chain's CDR3 is CASSVEGGNTGELFF. The CDR3 DNA follows: TGTGCCAGCAGTGTTGAGGGAGGCAACACCGGGGAGCTGTTTTTT.

J is TRBJ1-1 and V is TRBV5-1; 9 bases agree with TRBD1. Germline V CDR1 and CDR2: SGHRS, YFSETQ. Trimming at V came to 4 bases and at J to 1 base, leaving 5 bases not matched to a gene. The CDR3 has 15 amino acids. The CDR3 DNA reads TGCGCCAGCAGCCGACAGGGGGACGGGAACACTGAAGCTTTCTTT. Its protein product is CASSRQGDGNTEAFF.